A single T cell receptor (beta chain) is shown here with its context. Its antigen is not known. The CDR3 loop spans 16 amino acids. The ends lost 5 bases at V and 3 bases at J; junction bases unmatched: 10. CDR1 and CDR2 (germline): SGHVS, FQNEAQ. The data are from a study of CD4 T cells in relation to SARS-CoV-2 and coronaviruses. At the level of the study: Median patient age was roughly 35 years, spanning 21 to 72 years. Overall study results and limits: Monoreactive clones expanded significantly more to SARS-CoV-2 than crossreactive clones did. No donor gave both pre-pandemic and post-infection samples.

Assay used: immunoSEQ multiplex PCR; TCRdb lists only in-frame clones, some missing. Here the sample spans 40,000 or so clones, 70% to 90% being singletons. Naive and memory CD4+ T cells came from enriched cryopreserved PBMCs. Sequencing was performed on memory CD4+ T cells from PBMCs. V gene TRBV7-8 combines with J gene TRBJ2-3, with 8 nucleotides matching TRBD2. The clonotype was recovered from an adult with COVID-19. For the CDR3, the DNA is TGTGCCAGCAGCCCGAGGCTAGCGGGTTCGACAGATACGCAGTATTTT. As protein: CASSPRLAGSTDTQYF.